The 12 T cell receptor beta chains below all came from one sample that was sequenced in a study of tissue T cells after allogeneic stem cell transplantation. Time point noted: mouse harvest day 7 after allogeneic transplant. Tail vein injection delivered 10^7 T-cell-depleted bone marrow cells and 10^6 splenic CD5+ T cells. TCRdb keeps only in-frame clones here, not all; method: immunoSEQ multiplex PCR. In the table there are roughly 6,800 clones, roughly half of which are singletons. What was sequenced was gut tissue. The receptors shown here come from a female BALB/c mouse given C57BL/6 T cells with graft-versus-host disease after an allogeneic hematopoietic cell transplant.

With respect to this clone: Mouse gene names apply. The read terminates 1 residue ahead of where the CDR3 ends, so the germline J gene completes it. V and J are TRBV26 and TRBJ2-7; a weak D match, TRBD1 (6 bases). This CDR3 spans 14 amino acids. The V and J ends lost 5 bases and 0 bases respectively, with 11 bases between them. Per the germline V gene, CDR1 is KGHPV and CDR2 is FQNQEV (reference sequence). The DNA read from the CDR3 is TGTGCCAGCAGTATCCGGGACATCTCCTATGAACAGTAC. It codes for CASSIRDISYEQY. The entire CDR3 reads CASSIRDISYEQYF. Full variable domain (outside the CDR3, taken from reference TRBV26 and TRBJ2-7): NSKVIQTPRYLVKGQGQKAKMRCIPEKGHPVVFWYQQNKNNEFKFLINFQNQEVLQQIDMTEKRFSAECPSNSPCSLEIQSSEAGDSALYLCASSIRDISYEQYFGPGTRLTVL.

To note about this clone: Gene names and germline match the mouse. The read ends 1 residue shy of where the CDR3 ends; the end is completed using the germline J gene. The chain has TRBV16 and TRBJ2-7, with TRBD2 identical over 9 bases. The germline CDR1 and CDR2 sequences are SGHSA and FRNQAP. The CDR3 sequence is 15 residues long. J lost 1 base, V lost 0 bases, and 1 base had no gene match. CDR3 amino acids: CASSLDGLGSYEQYF. Incomplete CDR3 DNA: TGTGCAAGCAGCTTAGATGGACTGGGGTCCTATGAACAGTAC.

By its share, this clone is medium-sized (0.01 to 0.1%). Gene names and germline match the mouse. The CDR3 DNA, read in part, is TGTGCCAGCAGTCTGTCCCCAATTTCCAACGAAAGATTATTT. Amino acid sequence: CASSLSPISNERLF. The CDR3 in its entirety is CASSLSPISNERLFF. The chain links TRBV26 to TRBJ1-4; D not certain. Read sequence stops 1 residue before the CDR3 end, and the germline J gene provides the missing end. V was pared by 0 bases and J by 0 bases, with 5 bases between. Germline CDR1 is KGHPV and CDR2 is FQNQEV (reference sequence). The CDR3 has 15 amino acids.

In the case of this clone: The listed genes are named as in mouse. The read stops 1 residue short of the end of the CDR3; the missing end is completed from the germline J gene. The rearrangement uses TRBV4 and TRBJ2-2; 13 bases map to TRBD2. V shed 5 bases and J 0 bases; nucleotides not matched to a gene: 3. The CDR3 is 17 residues long. The germline V gene encodes CDR1 LGHDT and CDR2 YNNKQL (reference sequence). The part of the CDR3 DNA that was read is TGTGCCAGCAGCCCCGGGACTGGGGGGGCAAACACCGGGCAGCTCTAC. Its translation: CASSPGTGGANTGQLY. The whole CDR3 sequence reads CASSPGTGGANTGQLYF. Drawing the rest from reference TRBV4 and TRBJ2-2, the complete variable domain is ETAVFQTPNYHVTQVGNEVSFNCKQTLGHDTMYWYKQDSKKLLKIMFSYNNKQLIVNETVPRRFSPQSSDKAHLNLRIKSVEPEDSAVYLCASSPGTGGANTGQLYFGEGSKLTVL.

In its sample, this clone was seen a few times. Genes and germline are mouse. The sequence runs out 1 residue before the end of the CDR3; the remainder is reconstructed from the germline J gene. The chain links TRBV12-1 to TRBJ2-7; TRBD2 matches 10 bases. This CDR3 is 14 amino acids long. With V trimmed by 0 bases and J by 7 bases, 5 bases remained unmatched. Germline V gene sequence: CDR1 SGHSN, CDR2 HYEKVE. The CDR3 region is CASSLAGGALEQYF. The CDR3 bases that were read are TGTGCCAGCTCTCTCGCTGGGGGGGCGCTCGAACAGTAC.

With respect to this clone: Mouse germline and gene names are used. Sequencing ends 1 residue short of the CDR3 end; the germline J gene provides the rest. The rearrangement uses TRBV26 and TRBJ2-1, with 11 bases identical to TRBD2. Germline V gene lookup returns CDR1 KGHPV and CDR2 FQNQEV (reference sequence). This CDR3 region has 15 residues. The trim removed 3 bases at V and 3 bases at J, leaving 1 base unmatched. The chain's CDR3 is CASSLDWGGYAEQFF. The sequenced CDR3 bases are TGTGCCAGCAGTCTCGACTGGGGGGGCTATGCTGAGCAGTTC.

With respect to this clone: All gene names here are mouse names. Read data end 1 residue before the CDR3 end; the end is taken from the germline J gene. The chain recombines TRBV15 with TRBJ2-1; D uncertain. This CDR3 is 11 amino acids long. Trimming took 2 bases from V and 8 from J, leaving 4 bases between them. Germline V CDR1 and CDR2: SGHND, FRSKSL. CDR3 DNA, as far as it was read: TGTGCCAGCAGTTTATATACTGAGCAGTTC. Its translation: CASSLYTEQF. The entire CDR3 protein reads CASSLYTEQFF.

In this sample, this clone turned up once. Each gene name is a mouse one. The missing CDR3 end, 1 residue past where the read stops, is filled in from the germline J gene. The chain recombines TRBV1 with TRBJ2-2; 9 bases align to TRBD2. The germline V gene has CDR1 NSQYPW and CDR2 LRSPGD (reference sequence). The J segment lost 1 base and the V segment lost 0 bases, leaving 6 bases of the junction unmatched. This CDR3 region has 18 residues. The CDR3 protein is CTCSAELLGGGNTGQLYF. CDR3 DNA, as far as it was read: TGCACCTGCAGTGCAGAGCTCCTGGGGGGGGGAAACACCGGGCAGCTCTAC.

Note on this clone: Gene names refer to mouse genes. With the read ending 1 residue before the CDR3 end, the germline J gene is used to fill in that end. The V call is TRBV15, the J call TRBJ2-3; a possible D gene is TRBD2 (6 bases). The germline V and J ends were trimmed by 3 bases and 1 base, with 11 bases remaining between them. This CDR3 contains 15 residues. Germline assignment: CDR1 SGHND and CDR2 FRSKSL. The CDR3 here is CASSLGLRGAETLYF. The covered CDR3 bases are TGTGCCAGCAGTTTGGGACTCAGAGGTGCAGAAACGCTGTAT. Using reference TRBV15 and TRBJ2-3 for the parts outside the CDR3, the full variable domain is DAGVTQTPRHEVAEKGQTIILKCEPVSGHNDLFWYRQTKIQGLELLSYFRSKSLMEDGGAFKDRFKAEMLNSSFSTLKIQPTEPKDSAVYLCASSLGLRGAETLYFGSGTRLTVL.

Of note for this clone: Gene names and germline match the mouse. The read comes to an end 1 residue before the CDR3 does, leaving the germline J gene to fill in the end. The V and J genes are TRBV16 and TRBJ1-4; 8 bases match TRBD1. CDR1 and CDR2 (germline): SGHSA, FRNQAP. This CDR3 contains 15 residues. V shed 2 bases and J 5 bases; nucleotides not matched to a gene: 4. The part of the CDR3 DNA that was read is TGTGCAAGCAGCTTACAGGGGGCAGAGAACGAAAGATTATTT. It encodes CASSLQGAENERLF. The CDR3 in full is CASSLQGAENERLFF.

In its sample, this clone was seen once. Mouse gene names apply. The read is 1 residue too short to cover the CDR3 end, so that end is filled in from the germline J gene. The rearrangement joins TRBV26 to TRBJ2-4; D possibly uses TRBD1 or TRBD2 (5 bases each). Trimming took off 2 bases at V and 0 bases at J, with 6 bases between the two ends. The CDR3 length is 14 residues. From germline, CDR1 is KGHPV and CDR2 FQNQEV (reference sequence). The covered CDR3 bases are TGTGCCAGCAGTCTGGGGGCTAGTCAAAACACCTTGTAC. Protein sequence: CASSLGASQNTLY. The CDR3 reads in full as CASSLGASQNTLYF.

Worth noting for this clone: Gene names are mouse gene names. The observed sequence ends 1 residue before the CDR3 terminus, with the missing tail filled in from the germline J gene. This chain uses TRBV23 with TRBJ2-1; the D call TRBD1 from the table was never checked on the DNA. The CDR3 has 14 amino acids. Looked up from germline, CDR1 is KGHTA and CDR2 is FQNQQP. The CDR3 region is CSSSPGQGGAEQFF. The DNA read from the CDR3 is TGCTCCAGCAGTCCGGGACAGGGTGGCGCTGAGCAGTTC.